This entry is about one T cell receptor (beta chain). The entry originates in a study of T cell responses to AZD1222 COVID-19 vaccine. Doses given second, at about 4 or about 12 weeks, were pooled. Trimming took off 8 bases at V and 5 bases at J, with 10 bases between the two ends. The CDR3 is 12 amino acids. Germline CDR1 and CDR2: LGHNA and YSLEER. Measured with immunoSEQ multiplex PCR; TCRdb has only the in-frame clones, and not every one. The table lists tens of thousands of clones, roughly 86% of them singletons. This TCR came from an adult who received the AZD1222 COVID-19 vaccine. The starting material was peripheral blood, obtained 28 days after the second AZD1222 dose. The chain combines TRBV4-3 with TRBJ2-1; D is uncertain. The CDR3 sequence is CASLGLNNEQFF. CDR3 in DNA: TGCGCCAGCCTAGGTTTGAACAATGAGCAGTTCTTC.